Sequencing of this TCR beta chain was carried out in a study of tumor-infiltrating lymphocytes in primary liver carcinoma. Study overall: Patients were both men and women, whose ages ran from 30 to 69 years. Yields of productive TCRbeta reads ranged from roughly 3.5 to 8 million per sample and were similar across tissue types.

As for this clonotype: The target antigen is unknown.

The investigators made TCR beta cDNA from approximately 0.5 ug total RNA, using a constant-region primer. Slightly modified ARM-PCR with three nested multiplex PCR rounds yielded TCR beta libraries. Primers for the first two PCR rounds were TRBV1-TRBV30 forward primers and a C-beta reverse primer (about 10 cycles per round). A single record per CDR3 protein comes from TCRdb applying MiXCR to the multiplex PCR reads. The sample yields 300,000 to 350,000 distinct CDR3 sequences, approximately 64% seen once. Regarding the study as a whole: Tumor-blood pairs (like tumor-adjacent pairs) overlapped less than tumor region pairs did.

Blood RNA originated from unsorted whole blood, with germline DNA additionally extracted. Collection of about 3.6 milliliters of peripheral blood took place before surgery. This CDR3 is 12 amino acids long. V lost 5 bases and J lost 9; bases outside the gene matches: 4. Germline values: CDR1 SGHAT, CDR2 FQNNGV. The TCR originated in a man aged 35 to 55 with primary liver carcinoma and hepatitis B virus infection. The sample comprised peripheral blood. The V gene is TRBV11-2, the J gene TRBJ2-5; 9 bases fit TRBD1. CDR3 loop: CASSRDREAQYF. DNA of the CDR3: TGTGCCAGCAGCCGGGACAGGGAGGCCCAGTACTTC.